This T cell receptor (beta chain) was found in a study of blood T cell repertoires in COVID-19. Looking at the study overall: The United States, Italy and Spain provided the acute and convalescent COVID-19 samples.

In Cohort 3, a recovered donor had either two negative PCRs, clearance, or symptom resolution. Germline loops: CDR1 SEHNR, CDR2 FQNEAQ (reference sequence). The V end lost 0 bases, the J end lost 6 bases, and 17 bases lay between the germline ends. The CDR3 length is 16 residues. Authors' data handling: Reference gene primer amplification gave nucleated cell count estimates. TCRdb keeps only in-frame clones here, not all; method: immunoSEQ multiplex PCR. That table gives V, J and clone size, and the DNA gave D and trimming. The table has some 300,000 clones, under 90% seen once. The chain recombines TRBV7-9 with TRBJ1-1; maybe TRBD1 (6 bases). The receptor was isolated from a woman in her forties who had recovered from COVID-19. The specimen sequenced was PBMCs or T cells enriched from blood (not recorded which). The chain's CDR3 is CASSLAPVGTLSEAFF. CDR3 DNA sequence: TGTGCCAGCAGCTTAGCTCCCGTCGGGACACTATCTGAAGCTTTCTTT.